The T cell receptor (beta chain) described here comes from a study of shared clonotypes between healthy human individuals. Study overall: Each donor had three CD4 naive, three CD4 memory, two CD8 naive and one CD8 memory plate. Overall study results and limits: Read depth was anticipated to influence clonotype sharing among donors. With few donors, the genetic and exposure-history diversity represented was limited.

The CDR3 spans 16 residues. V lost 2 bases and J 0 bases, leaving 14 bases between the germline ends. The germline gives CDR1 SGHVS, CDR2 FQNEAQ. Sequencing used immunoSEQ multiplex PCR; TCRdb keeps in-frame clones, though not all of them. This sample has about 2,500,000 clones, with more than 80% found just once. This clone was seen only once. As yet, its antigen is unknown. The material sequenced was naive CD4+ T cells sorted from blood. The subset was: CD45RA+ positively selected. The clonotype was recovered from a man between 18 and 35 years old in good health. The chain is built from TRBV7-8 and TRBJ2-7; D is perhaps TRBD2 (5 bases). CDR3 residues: CASSLFGGFSSYEQYF. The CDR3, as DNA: TGTGCCAGCAGCTTATTCGGCGGGTTTAGCTCCTACGAGCAGTACTTC.